This entry lists 10 T cell receptor beta chains sequenced from one sample in a study of control samples from healthy donors and cancer patients. TCRdb's table, derived via immunoSEQ multiplex PCR, lists solely in-frame clones and lacks some. The profile covers roughly 160,000 clones, with nearly 96% appearing a single time and just over 1% taken by the ten largest. The specimen sequenced was blood. Receptor source: a woman aged 25-40 years in good health.

CDR3 residues: CASSEARAMRAFF. CDR3 bases: TGTGCCAGCAGTGAAGCGCGAGCCATGAGGGCTTTCTTT. The rearrangement uses TRBV6-1 and TRBJ1-1; D is undetermined. Trimming shortened V by 0 bases and J by 11 bases, and 13 bases separated the two germline ends. The germline V gene encodes CDR1 MNHNS and CDR2 SASEGT. The CDR3 has 13 amino acids.

This chain connects TRBV5-1 to TRBJ1-4; TRBD1 might be the D (5 bases). The CDR3 covers 15 residues. V shed 7 bases and J shed 3 bases, with 16 bases lying between them. The germline gives CDR1 SGHRS, CDR2 YFSETQ. The CDR3 sequence is CASAGRGAPNEKLFF. The CDR3 DNA sequence: TGCGCCAGCGCGGGCAGAGGGGCCCCTAATGAAAAACTGTTTTTT.

The chain has TRBV9 and TRBJ1-6, with 7 bases that match TRBD1. The CDR3 consists of 16 residues. V lost 0 bases, J lost 4 bases, and 4 bases stayed unmatched. Germline V gene lookup returns CDR1 SGDLS and CDR2 YYNGEE. Written as DNA, the CDR3 is TGTGCCAGCAGCGTAGCTCCGACAGGGTATAATTCACCCCTCCACTTT. Its translation is CASSVAPTGYNSPLHF.

This CDR3 reads CASSEDTWGSPLHF. Here the CDR3 DNA reads TGTGCCAGCAGTGAAGACACCTGGGGTTCACCCCTCCACTTT. J is TRBJ1-6 and V is TRBV25-1, with D unresolved. The CDR3 is made up of 14 amino acids. The V and J ends lost 2 bases and 9 bases respectively, with 11 bases between them. The germline V gene encodes CDR1 MGHDK and CDR2 SYGVNS.

This chain uses TRBV9 with TRBJ2-3; D uncertain. CDR1 SGDLS and CDR2 YYNGEE come from the germline V gene. V lost 3 bases to trimming and J lost 2 bases, with 7 bases between them. CDR3 size: 13 residues. The CDR3 DNA is TGTGCCAGCAGCGCCCACCTCACAGATACGCAGTATTTT. This encodes CASSAHLTDTQYF.

This chain links TRBV9 with TRBJ1-3; D may be TRBD1 (6 bases). Germline loops: CDR1 SGDLS, CDR2 YYNGEE. The V gene lost 3 bases and the J gene lost 2 bases, with 15 bases spanning the gap. The CDR3 length is 16 residues. The CDR3 DNA sequence: TGTGCCAGCAGCGCAGGGGTCGGGGTTACTGGAAACACCATATATTTT. Protein product: CASSAGVGVTGNTIYF. Full variable domain (outside the CDR3, taken from reference TRBV9 and TRBJ1-3): DSGVTQTPKHLITATGQRVTLRCSPRSGDLSVYWYQQSLDQGLQFLIQYYNGEERAKGNILERFSAQQFPDLHSELNLSSLELGDSALYFCASSAGVGVTGNTIYFGEGSWLTVV.

The chain links TRBV6-4 to TRBJ2-1; the match to TRBD2 covers 7 bases. The V and J ends lost 3 bases and 1 base, in that order; junction bases with no gene match: 6. Germline CDR1 and CDR2: MRHNA and SNTAGT. The CDR3 covers 16 residues. The CDR3 DNA is TGTGCCAGCAGTGAGGGGGGGGACTCATCCTACAATGAGCAGTTCTTC. It translates to CASSEGGDSSYNEQFF.

Details on this clone: Relative to the germline gene, one junction end is altered; a read error may explain this. The V and J genes are TRBV20-1 and TRBJ2-7; TRBD1 matches 11 bases. Germline CDR1 DFQATT, CDR2 SNEGSKA (reference sequence). CDR3 length: 11 residues. CDR3 protein: CSAREDRGRSF. CDR3 DNA sequence: TGCAGTGCTAGAGAGGACAGGGGGCGGTCCTTC.

This clone was found once. The chain carries TRBV4-1 and TRBJ1-1; D ambiguous. V lost 1 base and J lost 0, with 6 bases in between. The germline gives CDR1 MGHRA, CDR2 YSYEKL. The CDR3 extends over 14 amino acids. CDR3 residues: CASSQVKLNTEAFF. The CDR3, as DNA: TGCGCCAGCAGCCAAGTTAAATTGAACACTGAAGCTTTCTTT.

The chain is built from TRBV30 and TRBJ1-6; TRBD1 aligns across 7 bases. CDR3 length: 14 residues. Germline CDR1 is GTSNPN and CDR2 is SVGIG (reference sequence). V dropped 3 bases and J dropped 7; count of bases not matched to a gene: 6. The CDR3 protein is CAWRRGGSNSPLHF. The DNA of the CDR3 is TGTGCCTGGAGGCGAGGGGGCTCGAATTCACCCCTCCACTTT.